These 25 T cell receptor beta chains came from one sample sequenced in a study of shared clonotypes between healthy human individuals. Produced via immunoSEQ multiplex PCR; TCRdb's table is partial and in-frame only. The table lists around 2.1 million clones, nearly 97% of them singletons. The sequencing sample was made of naive CD4+ T cells sorted from blood. Subset denoted: CD45RA+ positively selected. These receptors came from a young man in good health.

The rearrangement joins TRBV5-1 to TRBJ2-1, with 8 bases lining up with TRBD2. CDR3 length: 15 residues. The germline gives CDR1 SGHRS, CDR2 YFSETQ. The V gene end was trimmed by 0 bases and the J gene end by 6 bases; junction bases not matched to a gene: 5. The CDR3 sequence: CASSLGSGMINEQFF. CDR3 DNA sequence: TGCGCCAGCAGCTTGGGTAGCGGGATGATCAATGAGCAGTTCTTC.

The table lists this clone with a count of one. J is TRBJ2-5 and V is TRBV7-6; TRBD2 is a possible D gene (6 bases). The CDR3 is 14 amino acids. Germline assignment: CDR1 SGHVS and CDR2 FNYEAQ. Trimming cost V 3 bases and J 5 bases, with 13 bases left between them. CDR3 nucleotides: TGTGCCAGCAGCTTGAAGTCTAGCGCTGAGACCCAGTACTTC. Its translation: CASSLKSSAETQYF.

The chain uses TRBV28 and TRBJ1-2, with unresolved D. Germline V gene sequence: CDR1 MDHEN, CDR2 SYDVKM. The CDR3 loop spans 13 amino acids. Trimming took 5 bases from V and 3 from J, leaving 10 bases between them. The CDR3 region has the DNA TGTGCCAGCAGTACCTCAAGGGACTATGGCTACACCTTC. It translates to CASSTSRDYGYTF.

The chain uses TRBV2 and TRBJ2-3; D remains ambiguous. V lost 4 bases, J lost 7 bases, and 18 bases lay in between. Germline V gene data show CDR1 as SNHLY and CDR2 as FYNNEI. CDR3 length: 15 residues. The CDR3 DNA reads as TGTGCCAGCAGTGCCCAGCAGGTTGGGAAGAATACGCAGTATTTT. Translation gives CASSAQQVGKNTQYF.

This clone was seen a handful of times. The chain uses TRBV2 and TRBJ1-1, with D perhaps TRBD1 (5 bases). The CDR3 has 13 amino acids. The V end was cut by 3 bases, the J end by 5 bases, with 10 bases between. Germline V lookup: CDR1 SNHLY, CDR2 FYNNEI. The CDR3 loop is CASSEGPGTEAFF. The CDR3 region has the DNA TGTGCCAGCAGTGAGGGGCCAGGAACTGAAGCTTTCTTT.

This rearrangement joins TRBV9 to TRBJ2-5, with 7 bases that match TRBD2. The germline gives CDR1 SGDLS, CDR2 YYNGEE. With V trimmed by 4 bases and J by 3 bases, 6 bases remained unmatched. This CDR3 has 14 amino acids. CDR3 bases: TGTGCCAGCAGCCTTCAAGGGAGGGAAGAGACCCAGTACTTC. Amino acid sequence: CASSLQGREETQYF.

The chain has TRBV29-1 and TRBJ2-7, with 11 positions matching TRBD1. The CDR3 consists of 13 residues. The ends lost 7 bases at V and 4 bases at J; junction bases unmatched: 6. Germline V gene lookup returns CDR1 SQVTM and CDR2 ANQGSEA. CDR3 coding DNA: TGCAGCGCTAGGACAGGGGGCCGGTACGAGCAGTACTTC. This translates into CSARTGGRYEQYF.

J is TRBJ1-1 and V is TRBV7-9; tentative D call: TRBD1 (5 bases). Trimming shortened V by 5 bases and J by 6 bases, and 16 bases separated the two germline ends. The CDR3 consists of 14 residues. Germline V gene lookup returns CDR1 SEHNR and CDR2 FQNEAQ (reference sequence). CDR3 amino acids: CASSLQGLEAEAFF. Here the CDR3 DNA reads TGTGCCAGCAGCCTCCAGGGATTGGAGGCTGAAGCTTTCTTT.

V gene TRBV10-3 combines with J gene TRBJ2-5, with 8 positions matching TRBD2. The CDR3 has 14 residues. V shed 2 bases, J shed 2 bases, and the junction held 1 base outside the gene matches. CDR1 is ENHRY and CDR2 is SYGVKD in the germline V gene. The CDR3 coding sequence is TGTGCCATCAGTGAGATAGCGGGGCAAGAGACCCAGTACTTC. Translated, it gives CAISEIAGQETQYF.

V is TRBV7-2 and J is TRBJ2-5, with a possible D match to TRBD1 (5 bases). Germline CDR1 and CDR2: SGHTA and FQGNSA. The CDR3 has 16 residues. V was pared by 5 bases and J by 1 base, with 17 bases between. Here the CDR3 reads CASSPQVQVVQETQYF. The CDR3 DNA reads as TGTGCCAGCAGCCCACAGGTGCAGGTGGTCCAAGAGACCCAGTACTTC.

The CDR3 sequence: CSVRSSGANVLTF. CDR3 DNA sequence: TGCAGCGTTAGGAGCTCTGGGGCCAACGTCCTGACTTTC. V usage is TRBV29-1 and J usage is TRBJ2-6; D is undetermined. CDR1 and CDR2 from the germline V gene are SQVTM and ANQGSEA. The CDR3 extends over 13 amino acids. Trimming left V 5 bases short and J 0 bases short, with 5 bases between. Based on the CDR3 plus reference TRBV29-1 and TRBJ2-6, the full variable domain is SAVISQKPSRDICQRGTSLTIQCQVDSQVTMMFWYRQQPGQSLTLIATANQGSEATYESGFVIDKFPISRPNLTFSTLTVSNMSPEDSSIYLCSVRSSGANVLTFGAGSRLTVL.

As regards this clone: This sample also contains other DNA sequences that code for the same CDR3. V and J are TRBV6-5 and TRBJ2-7; D is undetermined. The CDR3 totals 11 residues. V was trimmed by 6 bases and J by 5 bases, leaving 8 bases between them. Germline V gene data show CDR1 as MNHEY and CDR2 as SVGAGI. CDR3 amino acids: CASSRAHEQYF. The CDR3 nucleotides read TGTGCCAGCAGCCGCGCCCACGAGCAGTACTTC.

The gene calls are TRBV6-5 and TRBJ1-6, with D possibly TRBD1 on 6 matching bases. Germline V gene data show CDR1 as MNHEY and CDR2 as SVGAGI. V was cut by 4 bases and J by 7 bases, with 8 bases left in between. The CDR3 loop spans 13 amino acids. The CDR3 sequence is CASSWTANSPLHF. The CDR3 bases are TGTGCCAGCAGTTGGACAGCCAATTCACCCCTCCACTTT.

In nucleotides, the CDR3 is TGTGCCAGCGCAGCCTCCGGGGGTACCTACGAGCAGTACTTC. It specifies CASAASGGTYEQYF. J is TRBJ2-7 and V is TRBV14; D might be TRBD2 (6 bases). The CDR3 length is 14 residues. Germline CDR1 and CDR2: SGHDN and FVKESK. V lost 8 bases and J lost 2, with 16 bases in between.

The chain links TRBV5-1 to TRBJ2-7, with 8 positions matching TRBD2. The junction had 8 bases not matched to a gene; V was cut back by 3 bases and J by 3 bases. The CDR3 has 15 residues. The V gene's germline CDR1 is SGHRS and CDR2 YFSETQ. For the CDR3, the DNA is TGCGCCAGCAGCTCCAACGGACTAGCACGCTACGAGCAGTACTTC. Protein product: CASSSNGLARYEQYF.

Details on this clone: The germline gene is not matched at one end of the junction; a read error may be the cause. This chain connects TRBV5-1 to TRBJ2-7; TRBD1 is a possible D gene (6 bases). The germline gives CDR1 SGHRS, CDR2 YFSETQ. This CDR3 contains 14 residues. The CDR3 coding sequence is TGCGCCAGCAGCTTGACAGGGAACTCCGACGAGCAGTACTTC. Protein sequence: CASSLTGNSDEQYF.

This chain connects TRBV5-6 to TRBJ2-3, with 9 bases matching TRBD2. Trimming removed 4 bases from V and 2 bases from J; junction bases left unmatched: 11. This CDR3 is built from 17 residues. Germline V gene lookup returns CDR1 SGHDT and CDR2 YYEEEE. The CDR3 is CASSPLGLAGLTDTQYF. The CDR3 DNA reads as TGTGCCAGCAGCCCCCTAGGGCTAGCGGGGCTCACAGATACGCAGTATTTT. The full variable domain, with the rest looked up from reference TRBV5-6 and TRBJ2-3, is DAGVTQSPTHLIKTRGQQVTLRCSPKSGHDTVSWYQQALGQGPQFIFQYYEEEERQRGNFPDRFSGHQFPNYSSELNVNALLLGDSALYLCASSPLGLAGLTDTQYFGPGTRLTVL.

The DNA of the CDR3 is TGTGCCAGCTCACTGGACCGAAACTATGGCTACACCTTC. Protein product: CASSLDRNYGYTF. V gene TRBV18 combines with J gene TRBJ1-2, with D uncertain. Germline lookup yields CDR1 KGHSH and CDR2 LQKENI. The CDR3 runs 13 residues. V gave up 4 bases and J gave up 2 bases, with 8 bases separating them.

The chain joins TRBV27 to TRBJ2-7; 8 bases are shared with TRBD2. Germline V gene lookup returns CDR1 MNHEY and CDR2 SMNVEV (reference sequence). The CDR3 spans 13 residues. Germline trimming cut 4 bases from V and 6 bases from J; bases unmatched to any gene: 5. CDR3 sequence: CASSSGLGGEQYF. CDR3 sequence (DNA): TGTGCCAGCAGTTCGGGACTAGGGGGCGAGCAGTACTTC.

The V call is TRBV27, the J call TRBJ2-1; tentative D call: TRBD2 (7 bases). CDR3 size: 14 residues. Germline assignment: CDR1 MNHEY and CDR2 SMNVEV (reference sequence). V dropped 6 bases and J dropped 10 bases, with 19 bases sitting between them. The CDR3, as DNA: TGTGCCAGCAGCATCCGGGGGGCACCATGGGAGCAGTTCTTC. Its protein product is CASSIRGAPWEQFF.

This clone occurred once. The chain carries TRBV2 and TRBJ2-5; TRBD1 might be the D (5 bases). V was pared by 2 bases and J by 4 bases, with 8 bases between. The CDR3 is 13 amino acids. Germline values: CDR1 SNHLY, CDR2 FYNNEI. The CDR3 loop reads CASSERGSETQYF. The CDR3 DNA is TGTGCCAGCAGTGAAAGGGGTTCAGAGACCCAGTACTTC.

The V and J genes are TRBV10-3 and TRBJ2-7, with TRBD1 as a possible D gene (5 bases). Looked up from germline, CDR1 is ENHRY and CDR2 is SYGVKD. V was shortened by 8 bases and J by 3 bases, with 14 bases between the two germline ends. The CDR3 covers 13 residues. The CDR3 protein is CAIVQGFDYEQYF. The DNA for the CDR3 is TGTGCCATCGTTCAGGGATTTGACTACGAGCAGTACTTC.

The chain uses TRBV28 and TRBJ1-1, with D unresolved. Trimming cost V 8 bases and J 5 bases, with 15 bases left between them. The CDR3 length is 13 residues. Looked up from germline, CDR1 is MDHEN and CDR2 is SYDVKM. The CDR3 DNA sequence: TGTGCCAGCGGGGTCGGGGTAGGGACTGAAGCTTTCTTT. It specifies CASGVGVGTEAFF.

This chain connects TRBV5-8 to TRBJ2-7; the D gene could be TRBD1 or TRBD2 (5 bases each). The CDR3 is 13 amino acids. V gave up 2 bases and J gave up 7 bases, with 13 bases separating them. CDR1 SGHTS and CDR2 YDEGEE come from the germline V gene. The CDR3 sequence: CASSLEGTGEQYF. CDR3 nucleotides: TGTGCCAGCAGCTTAGAAGGGACCGGGGAGCAGTACTTC.

This clone was detected once. The rearrangement links TRBV7-3 to TRBJ1-1, with 8 nucleotides matching TRBD1. Unmatched junction bases numbered 10, after V lost 5 bases and J lost 11 bases. The CDR3 has 13 residues. Germline V gives CDR1 SGHTA, CDR2 FQGTGA. DNA of the CDR3: TGTGCCAGCAGCACCGGACAGGGCCTATCGGCTTTCTTT. The encoded protein is CASSTGQGLSAFF.